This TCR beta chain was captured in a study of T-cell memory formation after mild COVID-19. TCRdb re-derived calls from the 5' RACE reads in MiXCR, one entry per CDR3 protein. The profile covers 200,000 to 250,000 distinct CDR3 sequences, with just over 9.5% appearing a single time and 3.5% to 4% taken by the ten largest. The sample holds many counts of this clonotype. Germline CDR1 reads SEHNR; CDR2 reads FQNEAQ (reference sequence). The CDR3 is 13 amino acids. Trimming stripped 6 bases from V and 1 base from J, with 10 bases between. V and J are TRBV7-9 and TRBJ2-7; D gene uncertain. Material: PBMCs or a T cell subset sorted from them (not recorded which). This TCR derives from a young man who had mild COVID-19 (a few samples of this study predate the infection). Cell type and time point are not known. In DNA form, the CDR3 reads TGTGCCAGCAGTTGGACCCAGTCCTACGAGCAGTACTTC. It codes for CASSWTQSYEQYF.